The T cell receptor beta chain under discussion was sequenced for a study of blood T cell repertoires in COVID-19. V shed 10 bases, J shed 5 bases, and the junction held 8 bases outside the gene matches. Germline values: CDR1 MDHEN, CDR2 SYDVKM. This CDR3 contains 14 residues. The assay was immunoSEQ multiplex PCR, and TCRdb's table has in-frame clones only and misses some. This sample yields about 97,000 clones, of which around 80% are seen a single time; about 9% belongs to the top ten. The chain is built from TRBV28 and TRBJ1-1; 12 nucleotides align to TRBD1. The source is a man between 60 and 75 years old with active or convalescent COVID-19. Sequencing input: peripheral blood. The CDR3 reads CATGDRGRSTEAFF. The DNA for the CDR3 is TGTGCCACGGGGGACAGGGGGCGGAGTACTGAAGCTTTCTTT.